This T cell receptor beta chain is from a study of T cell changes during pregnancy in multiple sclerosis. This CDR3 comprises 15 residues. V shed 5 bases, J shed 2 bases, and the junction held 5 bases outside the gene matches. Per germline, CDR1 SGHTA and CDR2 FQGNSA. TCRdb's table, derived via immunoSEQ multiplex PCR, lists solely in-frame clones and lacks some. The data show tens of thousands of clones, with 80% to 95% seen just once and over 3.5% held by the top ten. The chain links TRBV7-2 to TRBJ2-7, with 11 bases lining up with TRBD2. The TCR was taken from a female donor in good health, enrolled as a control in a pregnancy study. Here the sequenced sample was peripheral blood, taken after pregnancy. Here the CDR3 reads CASSLVAGGTYEQYF. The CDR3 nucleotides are TGTGCCAGCAGCCTTGTAGCGGGGGGGACCTACGAGCAGTACTTC.